This section outlines one T cell receptor beta chain sequence together with its context. There are 13 residues in the CDR3. V was cut by 3 bases and J by 2 bases, with 10 bases left in between. Per germline, CDR1 GTSNPN and CDR2 SVGIG (reference sequence). This entry comes from a study of blood T cell repertoires in COVID-19. On the study more broadly: Nucleic acid was either cDNA or gDNA, and it came from T cells, B-cell-depleted T cells, or PBMCs.

In the original processing: By means of reference gene primer amplification, nucleated cell counts were estimated. Here immunoSEQ multiplex PCR was the method, and the copy in TCRdb shows in-frame clones only, minus some. That table gives V, J and clone size, and the DNA gave D and trimming. The table lists around 280,000 clones, approximately 84% of them singletons. The sample consisted of peripheral blood. The chain carries TRBV30 and TRBJ1-1; weak D call: TRBD1 (5 bases). The receptor comes from a woman in her twenties or thirties who had recovered from COVID-19. The CDR3 is CAWSQGSNTEAFF. The CDR3 DNA reads TGTGCCTGGAGCCAGGGTAGTAACACTGAAGCTTTCTTT.